This entry lists 6 T cell receptor beta chains sequenced from one sample in a study of shared clonotypes between healthy human individuals. Clones were sequenced by immunoSEQ multiplex PCR, and TCRdb holds only the in-frame ones, with some missing. The data contain a few hundred thousand clones, around 67% of them singletons. Sequencing used memory CD4+ T cells sorted from blood. The subset was: CD45RA-negative fraction. Receptors were obtained from a man younger than 45 in good health.

On this clone itself: One end of the junction is discordant with germline, which a read error may explain. The genes are TRBV28 and TRBJ2-3; a possible D gene is TRBD1 (5 bases). The CDR3 is made up of 13 amino acids. From germline, CDR1 is MDHEN and CDR2 SYDVKM. CDR3 loop: CASSFRPTGTQYF. The CDR3 DNA sequence: TGTGCCAGCAGTTTTAGACCAACAGGTACGCAGTATTTT. Complete variable domain (other parts from reference TRBV28 and TRBJ2-3): DVKVTQSSRYLVKRTGEKVFLECVQDMDHENMFWYRQDPGLGLRLIYFSYDVKMKEKGDIPEGYSVSREKKERFSLILESASTNQTSMYLCASSFRPTGTQYFGPGTRLTVL.

The V gene is TRBV10-3, the J gene TRBJ1-1; D remains unclear. Trimming removed 2 bases from V and 3 bases from J, with 13 bases in between. Germline V CDR1 and CDR2: ENHRY, SYGVKD. The CDR3 has 15 amino acids. The CDR3 here is CAISEPIGRDTEAFF. The DNA of the CDR3 is TGTGCCATCAGTGAGCCTATAGGACGGGACACTGAAGCTTTCTTT.

This clone showed up many times. The V gene is TRBV7-8, the J gene TRBJ2-5; D uncertain. The CDR3 has 14 residues. In germline, CDR1 is SGHVS, CDR2 FQNEAQ. Trimming removed 2 bases at V and 4 bases at J, with 11 bases between. The CDR3 loop reads CASSLSLAVETQYF. The CDR3 DNA sequence: TGTGCCAGCAGCTTAAGTCTGGCGGTAGAGACCCAGTACTTC.

This chain uses TRBV2 with TRBJ1-2; D is unresolved. Germline values: CDR1 SNHLY, CDR2 FYNNEI. The CDR3 totals 13 residues. Trimming took 2 bases from V and 8 from J, leaving 12 bases between them. The CDR3 is CASSETPEGGYTF. The CDR3 bases are TGTGCCAGCAGTGAAACACCCGAAGGGGGCTACACCTTC.

The chain uses TRBV28 and TRBJ2-4; D tentatively reads TRBD1 or TRBD2 (5 bases each). The V end was cut by 5 bases, the J end by 6 bases, with 14 bases between. The CDR3 consists of 14 residues. Germline assignment: CDR1 MDHEN and CDR2 SYDVKM. The CDR3 DNA follows: TGTGCCAGCAGTCGGGGACGCATGAGAAACATTCAGTACTTC. Translating gives CASSRGRMRNIQYF.

The chain uses TRBV5-6 and TRBJ2-2; D uncertain. The V gene's germline CDR1 is SGHDT and CDR2 YYEEEE. V was pared by 1 base and J by 4 bases, with 8 bases between. The CDR3 has 14 amino acids. The CDR3 sequence is CASSLFARTGELFF. The CDR3 bases are TGTGCCAGCAGCTTGTTTGCTCGCACCGGGGAGCTGTTTTTT. Full variable domain (outside the CDR3, taken from reference TRBV5-6 and TRBJ2-2): DAGVTQSPTHLIKTRGQQVTLRCSPKSGHDTVSWYQQALGQGPQFIFQYYEEEERQRGNFPDRFSGHQFPNYSSELNVNALLLGDSALYLCASSLFARTGELFFGEGSRLTVL.